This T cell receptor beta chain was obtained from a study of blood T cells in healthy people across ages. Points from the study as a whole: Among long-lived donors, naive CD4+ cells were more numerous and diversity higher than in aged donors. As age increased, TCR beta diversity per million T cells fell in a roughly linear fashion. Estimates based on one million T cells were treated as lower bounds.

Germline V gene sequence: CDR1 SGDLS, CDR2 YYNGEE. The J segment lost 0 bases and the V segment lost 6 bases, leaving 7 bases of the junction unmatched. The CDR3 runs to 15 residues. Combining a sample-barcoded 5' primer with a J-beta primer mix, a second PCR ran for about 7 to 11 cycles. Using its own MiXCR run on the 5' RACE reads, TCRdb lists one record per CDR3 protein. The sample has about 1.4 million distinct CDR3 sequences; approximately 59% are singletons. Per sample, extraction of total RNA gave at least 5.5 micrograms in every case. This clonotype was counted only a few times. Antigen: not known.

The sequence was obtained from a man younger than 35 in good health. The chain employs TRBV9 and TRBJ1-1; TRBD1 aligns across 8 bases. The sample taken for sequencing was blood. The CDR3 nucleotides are TGTGCCAGCACCCAGTGGGACAGGATGAACACTGAAGCTTTCTTT. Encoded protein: CASTQWDRMNTEAFF.